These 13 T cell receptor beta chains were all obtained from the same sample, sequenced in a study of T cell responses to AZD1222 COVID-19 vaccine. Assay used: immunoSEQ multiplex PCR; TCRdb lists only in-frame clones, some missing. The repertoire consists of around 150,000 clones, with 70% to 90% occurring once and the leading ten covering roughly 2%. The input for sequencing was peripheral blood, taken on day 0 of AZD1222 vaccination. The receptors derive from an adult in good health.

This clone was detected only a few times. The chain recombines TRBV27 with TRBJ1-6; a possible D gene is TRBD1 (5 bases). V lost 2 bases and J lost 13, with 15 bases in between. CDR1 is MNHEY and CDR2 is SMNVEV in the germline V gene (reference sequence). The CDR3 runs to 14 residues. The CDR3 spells CASSLTGVTEPLHF. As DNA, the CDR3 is TGTGCCAGCAGTTTAACGGGGGTAACGGAGCCCCTCCACTTT.

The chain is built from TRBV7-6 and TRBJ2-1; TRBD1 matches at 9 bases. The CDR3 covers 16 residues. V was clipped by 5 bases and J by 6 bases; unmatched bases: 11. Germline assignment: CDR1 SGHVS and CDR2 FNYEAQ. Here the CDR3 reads CASSRTTGTGSNEQFF. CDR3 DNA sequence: TGTGCCAGCAGCCGGACGACCGGGACAGGGAGCAATGAGCAGTTCTTC.

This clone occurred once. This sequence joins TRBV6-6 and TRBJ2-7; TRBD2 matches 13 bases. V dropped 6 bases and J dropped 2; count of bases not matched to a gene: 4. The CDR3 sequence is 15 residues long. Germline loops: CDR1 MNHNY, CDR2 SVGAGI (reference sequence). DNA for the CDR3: TGTGCCAGCAGCTCGACTAGCGGGGGGCCCTACGAGCAGTACTTC. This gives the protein CASSSTSGGPYEQYF.

This chain's CDR3 is CASSLIGAGANVLTF. The CDR3 DNA is TGTGCCAGCAGCTTAATTGGGGCTGGGGCCAACGTCCTGACTTTC. J is TRBJ2-6 and V is TRBV13; no clear D. Trimming took 2 bases from V and 2 from J, leaving 7 bases between them. This CDR3 is built from 15 residues. In germline, CDR1 is PRHDT, CDR2 FYEKMQ (reference sequence).

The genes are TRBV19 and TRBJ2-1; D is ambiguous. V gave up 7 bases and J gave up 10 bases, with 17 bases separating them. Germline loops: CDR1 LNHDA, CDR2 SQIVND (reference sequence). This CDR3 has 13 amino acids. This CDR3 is CASTIIAGNEQFF. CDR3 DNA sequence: TGTGCCAGTACCATCATAGCAGGTAACGAGCAGTTCTTC.

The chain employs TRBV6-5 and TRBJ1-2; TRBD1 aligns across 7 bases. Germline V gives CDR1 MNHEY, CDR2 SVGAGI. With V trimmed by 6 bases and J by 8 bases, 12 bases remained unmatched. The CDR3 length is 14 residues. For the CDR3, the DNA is TGTGCCAGCAGCGAGACAGGGAGGGCGAGGGGCTACACCTTC. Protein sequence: CASSETGRARGYTF.

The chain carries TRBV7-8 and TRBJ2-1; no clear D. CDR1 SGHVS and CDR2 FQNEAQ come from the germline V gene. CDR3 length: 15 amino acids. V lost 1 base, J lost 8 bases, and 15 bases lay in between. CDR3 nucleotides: TGTGCCAGCAGCTTAGTGTTTAGCTTCAGGTATGAGCAGTTCTTC. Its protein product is CASSLVFSFRYEQFF.

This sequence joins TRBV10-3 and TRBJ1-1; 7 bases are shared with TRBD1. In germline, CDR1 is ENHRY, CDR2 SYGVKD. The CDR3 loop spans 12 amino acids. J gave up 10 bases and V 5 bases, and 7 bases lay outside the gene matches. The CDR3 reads CAISQGETGAFF. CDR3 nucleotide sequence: TGTGCCATCAGTCAGGGGGAGACGGGAGCTTTCTTT.

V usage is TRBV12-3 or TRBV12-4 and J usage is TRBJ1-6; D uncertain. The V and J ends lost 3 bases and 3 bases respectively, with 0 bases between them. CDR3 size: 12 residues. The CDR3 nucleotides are TGTGCCAGCAGTTTCTATAATTCACCCCTCCACTTT. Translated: CASSFYNSPLHF.

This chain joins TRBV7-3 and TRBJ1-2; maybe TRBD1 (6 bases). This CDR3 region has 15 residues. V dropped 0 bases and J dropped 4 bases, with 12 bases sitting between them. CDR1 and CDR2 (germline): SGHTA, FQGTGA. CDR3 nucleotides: TGTGCCAGCAGCTTAACATTTGGACAGACCTATGGCTACACCTTC. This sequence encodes CASSLTFGQTYGYTF.

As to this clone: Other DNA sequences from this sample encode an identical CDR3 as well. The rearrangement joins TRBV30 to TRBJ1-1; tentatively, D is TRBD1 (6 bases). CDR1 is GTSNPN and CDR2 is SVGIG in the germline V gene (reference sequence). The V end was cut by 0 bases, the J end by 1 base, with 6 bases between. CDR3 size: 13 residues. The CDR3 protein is CAWSVGANTEAFF. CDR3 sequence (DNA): TGTGCCTGGAGTGTGGGGGCGAACACTGAAGCTTTCTTT.

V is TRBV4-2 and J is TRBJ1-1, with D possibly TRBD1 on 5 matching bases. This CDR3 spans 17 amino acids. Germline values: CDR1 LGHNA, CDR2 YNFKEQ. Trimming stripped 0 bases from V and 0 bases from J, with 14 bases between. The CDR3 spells CASSQEMRRGLNTEAFF. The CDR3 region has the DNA TGTGCCAGCAGCCAAGAAATGAGGAGGGGACTGAACACTGAAGCTTTCTTT.

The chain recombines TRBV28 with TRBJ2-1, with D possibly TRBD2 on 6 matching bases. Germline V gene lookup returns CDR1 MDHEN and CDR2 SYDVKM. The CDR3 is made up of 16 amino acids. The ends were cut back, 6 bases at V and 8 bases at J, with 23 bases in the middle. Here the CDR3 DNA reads TGTGCCAGCAGGCAACCTCGGGACTCCGAAAAGGATGAGCAGTTCTTC. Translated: CASRQPRDSEKDEQFF.